This T cell receptor (beta chain) was sequenced for a study of cytomegalovirus exposure and HLA in healthy donors. Overall study results and limits: Previously analyzed data showed that most TCR beta V segments were productive at a frequency of about 87% or about 30%.

CDR3 length: 14 amino acids. CDR1 is MNHNS, CDR2 SASEGT, per germline. The V end lost 11 bases, the J end lost 0 bases, and 17 bases lay between the germline ends. PCR was performed using 60 Vbeta and 13 Jbeta primers. TCRdb's table, derived via immunoSEQ multiplex PCR, lists solely in-frame clones and lacks some. The sample has some 120,000 clones, roughly a tenth seen once. A word on this clone: Its antigen is unidentified.

The sequence derives from a man aged 25-45 years in good health and CMV-seronegative. Material: PBMCs. The chain links TRBV6-1 to TRBJ2-7; a possible D gene is TRBD2 (7 bases). CDR3 nucleotide sequence: TGTGCCTCAGGTCAAGGGGGGGACTCCTACGAGCAGTACTTC. Translation gives CASGQGGDSYEQYF.